The 6 T cell receptor beta chains below all came from one sample that was sequenced in a study of OX40 agonist ivuxolimab in advanced cancers. Receptors were amplified or captured by the immunoSEQ multiplex PCR assay. TCRdb provides this immuneACCESS table in a form limited to in-frame rearrangements. Some clones are lacking; in checked studies, under half of them reflect an unresolved V gene, and why the rest are absent is not known. The sample data list roughly 75,000 clones, and roughly 84% of these were observed just once. 6.2% of the sample is taken by the ten largest. This specimen consisted of CD4+ or CD8+ T cells sorted from blood, obtained in a trial of the OX40 agonist ivuxolimab. These receptors were collected from an adult with an advanced solid tumor such as melanoma, head and neck, liver or kidney cancer.

This sequence joins TRBV7-2 and TRBJ2-7; D is possibly TRBD1 (5 bases). The V gene lost 6 bases and the J gene lost 4 bases, with 13 bases spanning the gap. Germline V gene sequence: CDR1 SGHTA, CDR2 FQGNSA. The CDR3 contains 13 residues. The CDR3: CASSKTETYEQYF. The CDR3 nucleotides are TGTGCCAGCAGTAAGACAGAGACGTACGAGCAGTACTTC.

The chain has TRBV7-2 and TRBJ1-1; D uncertain. The CDR3 is 14 residues long. CDR1 SGHTA and CDR2 FQGNSA come from the germline V gene. Between the trimmed V and J ends, which lost 1 base and 1 base, there was a span of 7 bases. The CDR3 nucleotides read TGTGCCAGCAGCTTAGACTCATCGAACACTGAAGCTTTCTTT. Translated, it gives CASSLDSSNTEAFF.

This chain joins TRBV5-6 and TRBJ2-7, with a weak D call TRBD2 (5 bases). CDR1 and CDR2 from the germline V gene are SGHDT and YYEEEE. The CDR3 runs to 16 residues. V was shortened by 2 bases and J by 0 bases, with 15 bases between the two germline ends. CDR3 in amino acids: CASSFYLRASSYEQYF. CDR3 nucleotide sequence: TGTGCCAGCAGCTTCTACCTGCGGGCGAGCTCCTACGAGCAGTACTTC.

This chain uses TRBV18 with TRBJ1-5, with D maybe TRBD1 (5 bases). The CDR3 is 15 residues long. Germline CDR1 reads KGHSH; CDR2 reads LQKENI. V was shortened by 4 bases and J by 3 bases, with 13 bases between the two germline ends. The CDR3: CASSRSGTANQPQHF. The CDR3 DNA reads TGTGCCAGCTCACGATCCGGGACCGCCAATCAGCCCCAGCATTTT.

This sequence joins TRBV6-6 and TRBJ1-3; a possible D gene is TRBD1 (5 bases). CDR3 size: 14 residues. Germline CDR1 reads MNHNY; CDR2 reads SVGAGI (reference sequence). Trimming removed 1 base from V and 4 bases from J, with 8 bases in between. The CDR3 DNA reads as TGTGCCAGCAGTTACTTGGGGGGGGGAAACACCATATATTTT. This codes for CASSYLGGGNTIYF.

The rearrangement links TRBV28 to TRBJ2-7, with D maybe TRBD1 (5 bases). The V gene lost 8 bases and the J gene lost 5 bases, with 16 bases spanning the gap. The CDR3 is 13 residues long. The germline V gene has CDR1 MDHEN and CDR2 SYDVKM. Here the CDR3 reads CASRLQGNHEQYF. The CDR3 coding sequence is TGTGCCAGCCGGCTTCAGGGAAACCACGAGCAGTACTTC.